A selection of T cell receptor beta chains follows, all from one sample in a study of shared clonotypes between healthy human individuals. TCRdb's copy holds only in-frame clones and misses some; the assay was immunoSEQ multiplex PCR. The repertoire includes about 1 million clones, about 75% of them detected once, and about 1.5% sits in the top ten. Material for sequencing was memory CD4+ T cells sorted from blood. These receptors were collected from a man between 18 and 35 years old in good health. CDR3s include the opening cysteine and the closing phenylalanine or tryptophan. The order of the fields is D gene, clone size, J gene, V gene, CDR3 protein, CDR3 DNA. The D gene is left open where the match is weak. Size is stated for part of the rows, as once, few or many counts, or as a class when the clone is expanded.

d_call: TRBD1
clone_size: once
j_call: TRBJ1-2
v_call: TRBV5-6
cdr3_aa: CASSRSGQPYGYTF
cdr3_nt: TGTGCCAGCAGCCGTTCGGGACAGCCCTATGGCTACACCTTC

d_call: -
clone_size: few
j_call: TRBJ2-7
v_call: TRBV18
cdr3_aa: CASSRPQGKQYF
cdr3_nt: TGTGCCAGCTCACGGCCTCAGGGGAAGCAGTACTTC

d_call: TRBD2
clone_size: -
j_call: TRBJ2-3
v_call: TRBV7-3
cdr3_aa: CASSVGLAGGTDTQYF
cdr3_nt: TGTGCCAGCAGCGTTGGACTAGCGGGGGGCACAGATACGCAGTATTTT

d_call: -
clone_size: -
j_call: TRBJ1-2
v_call: TRBV28
cdr3_aa: CASSLVVGGYGYTF
cdr3_nt: TGTGCCAGCAGTTTGGTCGTCGGGGGCTATGGCTACACCTTC

d_call: -
clone_size: few
j_call: TRBJ1-2
v_call: TRBV6-6
cdr3_aa: CASSYSGSSANYGYTF
cdr3_nt: TGTGCCAGCAGTTACTCGGGGTCATCAGCTAACTATGGCTACACCTTC

d_call: -
clone_size: -
j_call: TRBJ1-1
v_call: TRBV7-2
cdr3_aa: CASRREAMNTEAFF
cdr3_nt: TGTGCCAGCAGGAGGGAGGCAATGAACACTGAAGCTTTCTTT

d_call: -
clone_size: -
j_call: TRBJ2-7
v_call: TRBV6-1
cdr3_aa: CASSGREWLGQYF
cdr3_nt: TGTGCCAGCAGTGGCAGGGAGTGGTTAGGGCAGTACTTC

d_call: TRBD2
clone_size: -
j_call: TRBJ2-1
v_call: TRBV6-1
cdr3_aa: CASSGLAYYNEQFF
cdr3_nt: TGTGCCAGCAGTGGACTAGCGTACTACAATGAGCAGTTCTTC

d_call: TRBD1
clone_size: -
j_call: TRBJ1-2
v_call: TRBV7-2
cdr3_aa: CASSRGTGSPANYGYTF
cdr3_nt: TGTGCCAGCAGTCGCGGGACAGGTAGCCCTGCTAACTATGGCTACACCTTC

d_call: TRBD1
clone_size: -
j_call: TRBJ1-1
v_call: TRBV5-1
cdr3_aa: CASSSRPTSGGRKAEAFF
cdr3_nt: TGCGCCAGCAGCTCGCGACCTACTTCAGGGGGGCGTAAGGCTGAAGCTTTCTTT

d_call: TRBD1
clone_size: -
j_call: TRBJ2-7
v_call: TRBV10-3
cdr3_aa: CAISELGTGGSYEQYF
cdr3_nt: TGTGCCATCAGTGAGCTTGGGACAGGGGGATCCTACGAGCAGTACTTC

d_call: TRBD2
clone_size: many
j_call: TRBJ2-3
v_call: TRBV5-1
cdr3_aa: CASSSGESGTTDTQYF
cdr3_nt: TGCGCCAGCAGCTCTGGGGAAAGCGGGACGACAGATACGCAGTATTTT

d_call: -
clone_size: -
j_call: TRBJ2-7
v_call: TRBV5-1
cdr3_aa: CASSLGGSSNEQYF
cdr3_nt: TGCGCCAGCAGCTTGGGAGGGAGCAGCAACGAGCAGTACTTC

d_call: -
clone_size: -
j_call: TRBJ1-4
v_call: TRBV7-9
cdr3_aa: CASSLAAGPAEKLFF
cdr3_nt: TGTGCCAGCAGCTTAGCGGCGGGGCCGGCTGAAAAACTGTTTTTT

d_call: -
clone_size: -
j_call: TRBJ2-7
v_call: TRBV7-8
cdr3_aa: CASSLAQGWQYF
cdr3_nt: TGTGCCAGCAGCTTAGCTCAGGGGTGGCAGTACTTC

d_call: -
clone_size: -
j_call: TRBJ2-2
v_call: TRBV7-8
cdr3_aa: CASSPQLNTGELFF
cdr3_nt: TGTGCCAGCAGCCCCCAACTTAACACCGGGGAGCTGTTTTTT

d_call: TRBD2
clone_size: -
j_call: TRBJ2-3
v_call: TRBV6-1
cdr3_aa: CASSRAGGSDTQYF
cdr3_nt: TGTGCCAGCAGTAGAGCGGGGGGGTCAGATACGCAGTATTTT

d_call: -
clone_size: few
j_call: TRBJ2-3
v_call: TRBV30
cdr3_aa: CAWSAKDTQYF
cdr3_nt: TGTGCCTGGAGTGCTAAAGATACGCAGTATTTT